What follows are 11 T cell receptor beta chains derived from one specimen sequenced in a study of shared clonotypes between healthy human individuals. Clones were sequenced by immunoSEQ multiplex PCR, and TCRdb holds only the in-frame ones, with some missing. The sample has millions of clones, about 93% seen once. Naivety among CD8 cells was defined by CD45RO negativity and positive CCR7 selection, thereby excluding terminally differentiated effector memory CD45RA+ cells. What was sequenced was naive CD8+ T cells from PBMCs. Every receptor here comes from a man between 18 and 35 years old in good health. Some clones in this sample may be carry-over from other donors' samples.

The chain couples TRBV27 to TRBJ1-5; the D gene is possibly TRBD1 (5 bases). The CDR3 spans 15 residues. Germline V lookup: CDR1 MNHEY, CDR2 SMNVEV (reference sequence). V gave up 2 bases and J gave up 5 bases, with 13 bases separating them. For the CDR3, the DNA is TGTGCCAGCAGTTTAACCTCAGGGTTTCATCAGCCCCAGCATTTT. Amino acids: CASSLTSGFHQPQHF.

The chain carries TRBV5-4 and TRBJ2-2; D uncertain. The V gene lost 6 bases and the J gene lost 2 bases, with 11 bases spanning the gap. There are 14 residues in the CDR3. Germline V lookup: CDR1 SGHNT, CDR2 YYREEE (reference sequence). This chain's CDR3 is CASMGSTNTGELFF. CDR3 in DNA: TGTGCCAGCATGGGGTCTACTAACACCGGGGAGCTGTTTTTT.

The chain couples TRBV10-3 to TRBJ2-3; D gene unclear. Trimming cost V 2 bases and J 6 bases, with 12 bases left between them. Per germline, CDR1 ENHRY and CDR2 SYGVKD. The CDR3 spans 14 residues. The CDR3 nucleotides read TGTGCCATCAGTGAGCCGCTACTGAAGGATACGCAGTATTTT. This sequence encodes CAISEPLLKDTQYF.

J is TRBJ2-3 and V is TRBV7-3, with unresolved D. Germline CDR1 and CDR2: SGHTA and FQGTGA. Between the trimmed V and J ends, which lost 4 bases and 1 base, there was a span of 15 bases. The CDR3 has 16 amino acids. In nucleotides, the CDR3 is TGTGCCAGCAGCTCCTCTGACATAGGAGGCACAGATACGCAGTATTTT. Amino acid sequence: CASSSSDIGGTDTQYF.

The V and J genes are TRBV25-1 and TRBJ2-1; weak D call: TRBD2 (6 bases). The CDR3 has 15 amino acids. Germline CDR1 is MGHDK and CDR2 is SYGVNS. Trimming stripped 5 bases from V and 4 bases from J, with 15 bases between. The CDR3 DNA sequence: TGTGCCAGCAGTTACCGGGGGTTACCTTACAATGAGCAGTTCTTC. Its protein product is CASSYRGLPYNEQFF.

CDR3 in amino acids: CASRQYLTGPNEQFF. The CDR3 DNA sequence: TGTGCCAGCAGACAGTACCTTACAGGGCCTAATGAGCAGTTCTTC. J is TRBJ2-1 and V is TRBV6-5, with D maybe TRBD1 (6 bases). The V end lost 6 bases, the J end lost 7 bases, and 19 bases lay between the germline ends. Germline V lookup: CDR1 MNHEY, CDR2 SVGAGI. The CDR3 is 15 amino acids.

The chain couples TRBV7-9 to TRBJ2-5; the D gene is possibly TRBD2 (6 bases). Germline V CDR1 and CDR2: SEHNR, FQNEAQ (reference sequence). This CDR3 has 15 amino acids. Trimming cost V 2 bases and J 1 base, with 11 bases left between them. In nucleotides, the CDR3 is TGTGCCAGCAGCTTACTTGGGGGGTTCCAAGAGACCCAGTACTTC. Its translation: CASSLLGGFQETQYF.

Comments on this clone: The same CDR3 can be traced to other DNA sequences in this sample. The chain combines TRBV9 with TRBJ2-7, with 11 bases matching TRBD2. Germline V gives CDR1 SGDLS, CDR2 YYNGEE. The CDR3 runs 15 residues. J gave up 1 base and V 3 bases, and 3 bases lay outside the gene matches. The CDR3 DNA reads as TGTGCCAGCAGCGAGGGACTAGCGGCATCCTACGAGCAGTACTTC. Its translation is CASSEGLAASYEQYF.

The CDR3 reads CASPEARLNTEAFF. The CDR3 DNA follows: TGTGCCAGCCCTGAAGCCAGGTTGAACACTGAAGCTTTCTTT. The chain carries TRBV6-1 and TRBJ1-1; unclear D gene. V lost 8 bases, J lost 0 bases, and 13 bases lay in between. This CDR3 spans 14 amino acids. Per germline, CDR1 MNHNS and CDR2 SASEGT.

This chain links TRBV28 with TRBJ2-7; tentatively, D is TRBD1 (5 bases). The ends were cut back, 5 bases at V and 1 base at J, with 21 bases in the middle. The germline CDR1 and CDR2 sequences are MDHEN and SYDVKM. The CDR3 contains 17 residues. The CDR3 spells CASSPYPADSVSYEQYF. CDR3 DNA: TGTGCCAGCAGTCCATACCCCGCCGACAGCGTTTCCTACGAGCAGTACTTC.

The chain links TRBV4-2 to TRBJ2-1; D is perhaps TRBD2 (5 bases). The germline gives CDR1 LGHNA, CDR2 YNFKEQ. The CDR3 is made up of 12 amino acids. Between the trimmed V and J ends, which lost 3 bases and 7 bases, there was a span of 7 bases. The CDR3 region is CASSQDWNEQFF. The CDR3, as DNA: TGTGCCAGCAGCCAGGACTGGAATGAGCAGTTCTTC.